This T cell receptor beta chain was sequenced in a study of identical twins. The CDR3 has 12 residues. Trimming took off 6 bases at V and 2 bases at J, with 9 bases between the two ends. The germline CDR1 and CDR2 sequences are DFQATT and SNEGSKA (reference sequence). Findings of the study overall: Monozygotic twins shared more out-of-frame TCR alpha than recombination models predicted. Memory repertoires showed no such pattern, whereas abundant cord blood beta clonotypes carried fewer insertions.

TCRdb ran MiXCR on the 5' RACE reads and lists one entry per CDR3 protein. The sample lists 400,000 to 550,000 distinct CDR3 sequences; over 11% were seen once. On this clonotype: Its target is unknown.

These same records also appear under a second study, on yellow fever vaccine responses in identical twins.

Specimen: CD4+ T cells sorted from blood. V and J are TRBV20-1 and TRBJ2-3, with TRBD2 as a possible D gene (5 bases). This receptor was identified in a woman between 18 and 29 years old in good health. The chain's CDR3 is CSAEGVTDTQYF. CDR3 DNA: TGCAGTGCCGAGGGAGTCACAGATACGCAGTATTTT.